This T cell receptor beta chain appears in the sequencing data of a study of post-analysis software for immune sequencing data. About the study: Included among the disease courses, which were recorded for the cohort, were relapsing-remitting, secondary progressive and progressive-relapsing multiple sclerosis.

Libraries were made from TCR beta cDNA, and they carried unique molecular identifiers. It was from roughly 1.1 to 9.2 million T cells that about half a million cDNA molecules came. A single record per CDR3 protein comes from TCRdb applying MiXCR to the PCR reads. The sample records hundreds of thousands of distinct CDR3 sequences, 55% to 60% being singletons. Sequenced: blood. The origin of this receptor is a girl aged 2-10 years with multiple sclerosis.

The DNA of the CDR3 is TGCAGCGCCGGGGGTCAAATGAATGGCTACACCTTC. It encodes CSAGGQMNGYTF. This sequence joins TRBV29-1 and TRBJ1-2, with a possible D match to TRBD1 (5 bases). The V end lost 7 bases, the J end lost 6 bases, and 15 bases lay between the germline ends. Germline CDR1 reads SQVTM; CDR2 reads ANQGSEA. This CDR3 has 12 residues.